Given below is one T cell receptor beta chain in context. V lost 7 bases and J 4 bases, leaving 13 bases between the germline ends. The V gene's germline CDR1 is ENHRY and CDR2 SYGVKD. This CDR3 region has 13 residues. The data stem from a study of T cell changes during pregnancy in multiple sclerosis. Produced via immunoSEQ multiplex PCR; TCRdb's table is partial and in-frame only. Among over 55,000 clones listed, under 90% were seen once. Specimen: peripheral blood, collected after pregnancy. The chain links TRBV10-3 to TRBJ1-2; tentative D call: TRBD1 (6 bases). This receptor was taken from a female donor in good health, enrolled as a control in a pregnancy study. CDR3 DNA: TGTGCCATCACAGGGGACCAGGTCTATGGCTACACCTTC. It translates to CAITGDQVYGYTF.